Described below is a single T cell receptor beta chain sequence and its context. The antigen is unknown. This CDR3 is built from 16 residues. From germline, CDR1 is MNHNS and CDR2 SASEGT. Trimming at V came to 5 bases and at J to 0 bases, leaving 7 bases not matched to a gene. Clones were read by immunoSEQ multiplex PCR, and TCRdb kept only the in-frame ones, dropping some. Altogether 78,000 or so clones are present, approximately 84% being singletons, with the ten largest covering 15% to 20%. The sample comes from a study of OX40 agonist ivuxolimab in advanced cancers. Study conclusions and caveats: CD4+ and CD8+ T cells in blood underwent clonal expansion by week 6 at 0.1 to 3.0 mg/kg.

The material was CD4+ or CD8+ T cells sorted from blood, obtained in a trial of the OX40 agonist ivuxolimab. The V and J genes are TRBV6-1 and TRBJ1-5, with 7 bases matching TRBD1. This TCR came from an adult with an advanced solid tumor such as melanoma, head and neck, liver or kidney cancer. The CDR3 reads CASSKGTVASNQPQHF. The DNA of the CDR3 is TGTGCCAGCAGTAAAGGGACAGTTGCTAGCAATCAGCCCCAGCATTTT.